This T cell receptor beta chain comes out of a study of regulatory T cells in long-lasting Graves disease (dated by TCRdb to the early 2020s). About the full investigation: Patients with newly diagnosed Graves' disease had been on antithyroid drugs for under 3 months. Peripheral blood TCR sequencing and RNA sequencing compared persistent Graves' disease patients with newly diagnosed Graves' disease patients. A total of approximately 35 samples underwent TCR sequencing: about 13 from persistent and 20 from newly diagnosed Graves' disease patients. The study was conducted in China and was registered as a clinical trial.

Study-wide conclusions, independent of this receptor: Only the TCR beta chain was sequenced and analyzed. Persistent disease showed preferential use of TRBV28, TRBJ1-2 and TRBJ2-5, whereas newly diagnosed disease favored TRBV20-1 and TRBJ2-1. More public clonotypes were shared among persistent patients (roughly 2,700) than among newly diagnosed patients (more than 900). Because the primary lesion, thyroid tissue, could not be accessed, the study looked at peripheral blood alone. As a limitation, the authors acknowledged that the small sample size may reduce accuracy. Lower TCR Shannon entropy and fewer highly expanded clones were observed in persistent Graves' disease patients than in newly diagnosed patients, which suggested clonal expansion.

Explained via the paper, the time point label denotes: newly diagnosed GD, antithyroid drugs for less than 3 months. For both TCR sequencing and RNA sequencing, RNA was extracted from PBMCs in TRIzol. The diagnosis of Graves' disease followed American Thyroid Association guidelines. Recruitment of patients was carried out at an endocrinology department in Xi'an, China. Each patient gave around 9 milliliters of peripheral blood, collected in an EDTA anticoagulant tube. PBMCs were isolated by Ficoll Paque Plus density gradient separation without further T cell sorting. An Agilent 2100 Bioanalyzer and agarose gel were used to check RNA quality, while a NanoDrop 2000 measured RNA concentration. Reading from cysteine to phenylalanine, the CDR3 counts 17 amino acids. Kept here is only the CDR3 DNA, which spans 51 bases and is read in frame from base 1. Taken from the germline V gene, the CDR1 and CDR2 loops are SNHLY and FYNNEI. V is pruned by 1 base and J by 4 bases, leaving 12 bases of the junction without a gene match.

Library preparation used multiplex PCR. TCRdb records Illumina HiSeq 4000 as the sequencer. TCR beta libraries were built with iRepertoire HTBI primers and Arm-PCR amplification of CDR3 regions. PCR products were gel purified before sequencing. The original methods were these. Gene usage analysis of CDR3 amino acid clonotypes used the approximately 62 TRBV and more than 13 TRBJ segments found across samples. COPE and FqMerger were used to merge the filtered high-quality paired reads into contigs. BLAST was used to align contigs to the IMGT TRBV, TRBD and TRBJ reference genes, and CDR3 was defined following IMGT. Highly expanded clones were defined as clonotypes with a frequency above 0.1%. Shannon entropy served as the measure of repertoire diversity, while the Gini coefficient captured V-J evenness. Public clonotypes were defined as clonotypes shared by more than one individual. The public reads were reprocessed in TCRdb via fastp at Q25 and MiXCR, keeping in-frame beta chains. Rows with one shared CDR3 protein collapse into an entry with the most common genes and DNA. Clone size and V and J calls follow TCRdb, not the original study. The sample has about 450,000 distinct CDR3 sequences on record, around 15% of them singletons. Of the sample, under 20% is held by the ten largest clones.

Many counts were recorded for this clonotype. Which antigen it targets is not known. No base qualities exist here, and no much larger clone lies one base off it. The same data also went into a second study, on T cells in Graves' hyperthyroidism and ophthalmopathy. According to the second study: A patient counted as having stable Graves' hyperthyroidism if no progression to ophthalmopathy occurred over 18 months of follow-up. Hyperthyroidism patients were newly diagnosed, with disease duration under 2 months, and aged 18 to 65 years. The study excluded patients with uncontrolled infections, other autoimmune diseases, pregnancy or lactation. Clinical symptoms, serum thyroxine and TRAb, thyroid ultrasound, and orbital computed tomography formed the basis for the diagnoses. For the first round of RT-PCR on the TCR CDR3, the HTBI primer set was used together with the Qiagen OneStep RT-PCR kit. Most expanded thyroid clonotypes (frequency above 0.001) were also detected in blood, suggesting blood repertoires may reflect thyroid immune responses. In cross-validation, a model built on a 13 V-J signature told ophthalmopathy apart from stable hyperthyroidism with roughly 87% sensitivity and about 81% specificity, and in testing the same model reached 80%/75%. In validation, progression to ophthalmopathy was predicted by the model with roughly 69% sensitivity and 72.22% specificity, a median of approximately 6.5 months before onset. To identify distinguishing TCR V-J signatures, a discovery cohort of about a hundred patients was used, comprising 43 with Graves' ophthalmopathy and some 57 with stable Graves' hyperthyroidism. Prospective prediction of ophthalmopathy was tested in an independent validation cohort of about 19 hyperthyroidism patients and 17 patients who later progressed to ophthalmopathy. The roughly 91 discovery patients were randomly divided into training and test sets at a 7:3 ratio. In addition, the study compared T-cell repertoires in thyroid tissue and in blood from about six Graves' hyperthyroidism patients. Following sampling, methimazole starting at 30 mg daily was given to hyperthyroidism patients, and high-dose intravenous methylprednisolone was given to ophthalmopathy patients. A second multiplex PCR round built the libraries, followed by size selection and purification. The libraries were sequenced on an Illumina HiSeq2000 using paired-end 100 bp reads. Raw data were processed with SOAPnuke, discarding reads with adapters, uncalled bases, mean Phred below 15, or no exact constant-primer or identifier match. High-quality paired reads were merged using COPE v1.2.5, and each unique nucleotide sequence was defined as a clonotype. MiTCR v1.1 was used to align clonotypes to the IMGT TRBV, TRBD and TRBJ reference segments. Analysis was restricted to V-J combinations with a frequency above 0.0001, which covered approximately 99% of repertoires. The TCS score was defined as the ratio of F50 (clonal expansion) to E x V (chaos), calculated using BLOSUM62-based TCRdist between CDR3 peptides within each V-J. Welch's t-statistics and random forest reduced roughly 540 V-J features to 10 to 15, which were used in a naive Bayes classifier (R e1071). Sample size was not statistically predetermined, and investigators were not blinded to group allocation. The paper reports TCR Vbeta CDR3 sequencing of 130 to 150 peripheral blood samples: 40 to 45 ophthalmopathy, under 80 hyperthyroidism and approximately 17 progressor patients.

The sequence joins TRBV2 to TRBJ2-7, with 8 bases matching TRBD2. The starting material was peripheral blood mononuclear cells (PBMCs), obtained at new diagnosis, from a patient treated with antithyroid drugs. This receptor was taken from a woman aged 45 to 65 with Graves disease. Donor details come from another sample of the same person, matched by shared clones. The CDR3 protein: CASSEGGLVQGFYEQYF. In nucleotides, the sequence is TGTGCCAGCAGTGAAGGGGGACTAGTACAGGGATTTTACGAGCAGTACTTC.